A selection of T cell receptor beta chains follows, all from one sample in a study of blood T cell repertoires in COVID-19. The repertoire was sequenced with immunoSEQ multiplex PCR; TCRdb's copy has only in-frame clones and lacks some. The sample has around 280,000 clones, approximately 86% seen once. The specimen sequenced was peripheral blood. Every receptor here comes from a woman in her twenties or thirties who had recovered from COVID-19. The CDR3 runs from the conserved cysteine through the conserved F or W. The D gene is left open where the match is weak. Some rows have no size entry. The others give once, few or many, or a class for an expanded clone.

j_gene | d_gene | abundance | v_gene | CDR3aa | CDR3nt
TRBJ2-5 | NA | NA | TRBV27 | CASSLNSLQETQYF | TGTGCCAGCAGTTTAAATAGCCTACAAGAGACCCAGTACTTC
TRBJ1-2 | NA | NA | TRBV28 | CASSLVPIGQLNYGYTF | TGTGCCAGCAGTTTGGTTCCTATAGGACAGCTTAACTATGGCTACACCTTC
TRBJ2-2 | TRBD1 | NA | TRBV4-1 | CASSQVGTAGELFF | TGCGCCAGCAGCCAAGTCGGGACAGCCGGGGAGCTGTTTTTT
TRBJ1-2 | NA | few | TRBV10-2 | CASSESYRTNYGYTF | TGCGCCAGCAGTGAGTCCTACAGGACTAACTATGGCTACACCTTC
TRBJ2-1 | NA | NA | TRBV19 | CASSLGGSYNEQFF | TGTGCCAGTAGTTTGGGGGGTTCCTACAATGAGCAGTTCTTC
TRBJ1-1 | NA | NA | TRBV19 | CASSIVTEAFF | TGTGCCAGTAGTATAGTCACAGAAGCTTTCTTT
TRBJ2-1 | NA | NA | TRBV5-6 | CASSLVGGLQFF | TGTGCCAGCAGCTTGGTCGGCGGGTTGCAGTTCTTC
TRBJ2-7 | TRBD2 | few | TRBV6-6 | CASSRIAGSEQYF | TGTGCCAGCAGCCGAATAGCGGGTTCCGAGCAGTACTTC
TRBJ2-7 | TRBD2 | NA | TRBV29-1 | CSVWTGGGEQYF | TGCAGCGTTTGGACTGGGGGGGGCGAGCAGTACTTC
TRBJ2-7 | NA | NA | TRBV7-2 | CASSLDAGGSYEQYF | TGTGCCAGCAGCTTAGACGCAGGGGGGTCCTACGAGCAGTACTTC
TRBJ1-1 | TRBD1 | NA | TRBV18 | CASSPRLRGQRGQGGEAFF | TGTGCCAGCTCACCGCGACTACGGGGACAGAGGGGTCAGGGTGGTGAAGCTTTCTTT
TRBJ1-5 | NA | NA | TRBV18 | CASPPTGISNQPQHF | TGTGCCAGCCCACCAACAGGGATTAGCAATCAGCCCCAGCATTTT
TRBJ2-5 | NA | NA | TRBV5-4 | CASRPQAAQETQYF | TGTGCCAGCAGACCCCAGGCAGCCCAAGAGACCCAGTACTTC
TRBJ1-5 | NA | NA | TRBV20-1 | CSASSGGDRQPQHF | TGCAGTGCTAGTTCCGGGGGGGATCGTCAGCCCCAGCATTTT
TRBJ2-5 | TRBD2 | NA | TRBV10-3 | CAISDPAGGPGQETQYF | TGTGCCATCAGTGATCCAGCGGGAGGGCCGGGCCAAGAGACCCAGTACTTC
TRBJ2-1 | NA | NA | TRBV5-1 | CASSLGYLRPPDNYNEQFF | TGCGCCAGCAGCTTGGGGTATTTGCGGCCCCCGGACAACTACAATGAGCAGTTCTTC
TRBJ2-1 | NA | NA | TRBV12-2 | CASRLAVREEPYNEQFF | TGTGCAAGTCGCTTAGCGGTCCGGGAGGAACCCTACAATGAGCAGTTCTTC
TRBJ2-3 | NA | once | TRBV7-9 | CASSLVPSVTDTQYF | TGTGCCAGCAGCTTAGTCCCTAGCGTCACAGATACGCAGTATTTT
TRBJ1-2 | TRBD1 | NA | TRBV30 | CACRSGRDSPNYGYTF | TGTGCCTGCCGTTCGGGACGGGACAGCCCTAACTATGGCTACACCTTC
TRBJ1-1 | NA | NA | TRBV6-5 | CASSPGWTEAFF | TGTGCCAGCAGTCCAGGGTGGACTGAAGCTTTCTTT
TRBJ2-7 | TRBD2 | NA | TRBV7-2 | CASSRTSGSSYEQYF | TGTGCCAGCAGCAGGACTAGCGGGAGTTCCTACGAGCAGTACTTC
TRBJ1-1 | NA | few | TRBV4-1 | CASSQDSKGAEAFF | TGCGCCAGCAGCCAAGACAGCAAGGGGGCTGAAGCTTTCTTT
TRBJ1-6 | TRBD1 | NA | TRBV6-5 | CASRDRDSPLHF | TGTGCCAGCAGGGACAGGGATTCACCCCTCCACTTT
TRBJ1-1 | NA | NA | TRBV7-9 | CASSSQGNEAFF | TGTGCCAGCAGCTCCCAGGGGAATGAAGCTTTCTTT
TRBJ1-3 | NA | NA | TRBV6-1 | CASSDRAGDSGNTIYF | TGTGCCAGCAGTGATCGCGCCGGGGACTCTGGAAACACCATATATTTT
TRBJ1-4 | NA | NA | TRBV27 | CASSTTGPNEKLFF | TGTGCCAGCAGTACGACAGGACCAAATGAAAAACTGTTTTTT
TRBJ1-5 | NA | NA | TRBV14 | CASSQDFRQPQHF | TGTGCCAGCAGCCAAGACTTCAGGCAGCCCCAGCATTTT
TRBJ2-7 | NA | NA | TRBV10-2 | CASSPPGEQYF | TGCGCCAGCAGTCCTCCGGGCGAGCAGTACTTC
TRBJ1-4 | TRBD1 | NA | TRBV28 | CASSLLRGTGEKLFF | TGTGCCAGCAGTCTCCTAAGGGGGACAGGGGAAAAACTGTTTTTT
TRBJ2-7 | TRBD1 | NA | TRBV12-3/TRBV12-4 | CASSWDRAYEQYF | TGTGCCAGCAGTTGGGACAGAGCCTACGAGCAGTACTTC
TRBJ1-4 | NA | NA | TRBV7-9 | CASSPWTVKDNEKLFF | TGTGCCAGCAGCCCCTGGACAGTTAAAGATAATGAAAAACTGTTTTTT
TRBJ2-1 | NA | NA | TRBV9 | CASSAEGAEQFF | TGTGCCAGCAGCGCAGAAGGGGCCGAGCAGTTCTTC
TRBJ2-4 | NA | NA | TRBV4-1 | CASSQVGLAKNIQYF | TGCGCCAGCAGCCAGGTAGGACTAGCCAAAAACATTCAGTACTTC
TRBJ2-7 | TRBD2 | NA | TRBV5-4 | CASSARGGLYEQYF | TGTGCCAGCAGCGCGCGGGGGGGACTCTACGAGCAGTACTTC
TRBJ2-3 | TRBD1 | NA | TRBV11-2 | CASSPQGVTDTQYF | TGTGCCAGCAGCCCCCAGGGGGTGACAGATACGCAGTATTTT